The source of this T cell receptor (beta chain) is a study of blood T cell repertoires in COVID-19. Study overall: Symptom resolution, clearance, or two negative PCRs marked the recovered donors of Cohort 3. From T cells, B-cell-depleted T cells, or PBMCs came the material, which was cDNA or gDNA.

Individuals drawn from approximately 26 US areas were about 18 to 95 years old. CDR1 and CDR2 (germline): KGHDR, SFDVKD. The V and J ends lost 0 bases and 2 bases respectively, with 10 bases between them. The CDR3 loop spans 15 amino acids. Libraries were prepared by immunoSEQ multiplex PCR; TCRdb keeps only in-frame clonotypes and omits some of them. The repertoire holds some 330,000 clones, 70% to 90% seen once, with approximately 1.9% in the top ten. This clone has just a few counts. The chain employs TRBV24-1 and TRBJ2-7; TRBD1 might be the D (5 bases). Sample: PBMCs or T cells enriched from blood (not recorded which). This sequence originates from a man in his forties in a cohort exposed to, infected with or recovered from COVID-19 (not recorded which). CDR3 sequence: CATSDLFQGTYEQYF. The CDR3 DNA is TGTGCCACCAGTGATTTGTTCCAGGGAACCTACGAGCAGTACTTC.